Listed below are T cell receptor beta chains from one sample, sequenced in a study of breast tumors, draining lymph nodes, adjacent tissues. Each CDR3 protein is one row after TCRdb ran MiXCR on the multiplex PCR reads. Among more than 85,000 distinct CDR3 sequences, about 20% were seen once, and the ten largest hold approximately 1.3%. Sequencing input: axillary lymph node tissue. The receptors come from a female donor with breast cancer. Some clones in this sample may be carry-over from other donors' samples. Each CDR3 is given without its conserved first and last residue. D genes are given only for firm matches.

j_call v_call d_call cdr3_length cdr3_aa
TRBJ1-5 TRBV12-3/TRBV12-4 . 14 ASSPTQCGTIRPQH
TRBJ1-4 TRBV3-1 . 11 ASSPSMGAPVF
TRBJ2-7 TRBV25-1 . 6 AMYEQY
TRBJ1-1 TRBV2 . 15 ASIKTGTPDLNTEAF
TRBJ2-7 TRBV10-3 TRBD2 10 AISTAGGEQY
TRBJ1-4 TRBV19 . 14 ASTTRDIATNEKLF
TRBJ1-5 TRBV3-1 . 10 ASSLPNQPQH
TRBJ2-3 TRBV9 . 10 ASSGNLVTQY
TRBJ2-7 TRBV9 . 9 ASTRPYEQY
TRBJ2-3 TRBV5-1 TRBD2 12 ASSGTSGTDTQY
TRBJ1-3 TRBV7-9 . 14 ASSLVRGLAGNTIY
TRBJ1-6 TRBV4-1 . 10 ASSQDRAPLH
TRBJ2-1 TRBV24-1 . 12 ATSDPPDYNEQF
TRBJ2-7 TRBV7-9 TRBD1 15 ASSPKGAGGRTYEQY
TRBJ1-2 TRBV16 . 15 ASSNQVGGFFWYGYT
TRBJ2-1 TRBV24-1 . 13 ATSVSGTVVNEQF
TRBJ2-2 TRBV19 TRBD1 14 ASSIGGGVWNGELF
TRBJ1-2 TRBV28 . 17 ASSFGGSVGLTSNYGYT
TRBJ1-2 TRBV7-8 TRBD1 13 ASSARTGTQDGYT
TRBJ1-4 TRBV6-1 . 12 ASSETATNEKLF
TRBJ2-7 TRBV12-3/TRBV12-4 TRBD2 13 ASRGLAGASYEQY
TRBJ2-3 TRBV5-6 TRBD1 14 ASSLTGQGALDTQY
TRBJ2-7 TRBV6-6 TRBD2 12 ATSTSGTPYEQY
TRBJ1-5 TRBV15 . 13 ATSQQGLRNQPQH
TRBJ1-5 TRBV19 . 13 ASSLLPTGYQPQH
TRBJ1-4 TRBV20-1 TRBD1 13 SARPRTGRIEKLF
TRBJ1-2 TRBV4-1 . 14 ASSQENRQAGYGYT
TRBJ2-1 TRBV11-2 . 13 ASTQGLAVGSEQF
TRBJ2-6 TRBV6-5 . 13 ASKSEGSGANVLT
TRBJ2-2 TRBV29-1 . 12 SVESAASGGELF
TRBJ2-7 TRBV5-1 TRBD1 12 ASSLTGGTYEQY
TRBJ2-5 TRBV4-1 . 12 ASSQVSLQETQY
TRBJ2-3 TRBV9 . 11 ASSVGPTDTQY
TRBJ2-1 TRBV9 . 15 ASSSHLGAVSYNEQF
TRBJ1-6 TRBV6-1 . 14 ASSVTAGQGQSPLH
TRBJ2-5 TRBV7-9 . 12 ASSFPGTWETQY
TRBJ2-1 TRBV7-3 TRBD2 12 ASSLNAGGYEQF
TRBJ2-7 TRBV5-1 . 11 ASSLAKAEEQY
TRBJ2-5 TRBV11-2 . 12 ASSLAAGRETQY
TRBJ2-5 TRBV4-2 . 14 ASSQPTLGRGETQY
TRBJ2-2 TRBV5-1 TRBD2 14 ASRGLAGDRTGELF
TRBJ2-1 TRBV2 TRBD2 13 ASRETSGRLGEQF
TRBJ2-1 TRBV27 . 12 ASSPGLTNNEQF
TRBJ1-2 TRBV7-9 . 14 ASIFSGGGMTYGYT
TRBJ2-1 TRBV11-3 TRBD2 12 ASSLVAGVNEQF
TRBJ2-1 TRBV15 TRBD2 12 ATAGTTSYNEQF
TRBJ2-1 TRBV5-1 . 11 ASSLALFDEQF
TRBJ2-7 TRBV5-5 . 13 ASSLASVAAREQY
TRBJ2-7 TRBV7-9 . 11 ASSLEQSYEQY
TRBJ1-5 TRBV12-3/TRBV12-4 . 11 ASTQDPWQPQH
TRBJ2-3 TRBV6-6 . 16 AGHYGVRAQASTDTQY
TRBJ1-5 TRBV2 . 13 ASRGGGTGSGPQH
TRBJ1-4 TRBV27 . 13 ASRSTWGANEKLF
TRBJ2-3 TRBV5-4 TRBD2 13 ASIERERFTDTQY
TRBJ1-4 TRBV27 . 12 ASSPRQRVEKLF